These 23 T cell receptor beta chains originate from one sample sequenced in a study of regulatory T cells in long-lasting Graves disease. Construction of TCR beta libraries relied on iRepertoire HTBI primers and on Arm-PCR targeting CDR3 regions. One entry per CDR3 protein results from TCRdb running MiXCR on the multiplex PCR reads. The repertoire holds a few hundred thousand distinct CDR3 sequences, with about 19% as singletons. Time point given: newly diagnosed GD, antithyroid drugs for less than 3 months. PBMC-extracted RNA yielded the TCR library. These data also featured in a second study, about T cells in Graves' hyperthyroidism and ophthalmopathy.

The sequenced sample was peripheral blood mononuclear cells (PBMCs), obtained at new diagnosis, from a patient treated with antithyroid drugs. The receptors stem from a woman aged 25 to 39 with Graves disease.

In its sample, this clonotype was seen many times. The rearrangement uses TRBV7-2 and TRBJ1-4; D is undetermined. There are 15 residues in the CDR3. Deletions cut 1 base from V and 1 base from J, with 7 bases between. From germline, CDR1 is SGHTA and CDR2 FQGNSA. The CDR3 loop is CASSLEKLTNEKLFF. In nucleotides, the CDR3 is TGTGCCAGCAGCTTAGAGAAGCTAACTAATGAAAAACTGTTTTTT. Full variable domain (rest looked up from reference TRBV7-2 and TRBJ1-4): GAGVSQSPSNKVTEKGKDVELRCDPISGHTALYWYRQSLGQGLEFLIYFQGNSAPDKSGLPSDRFSAERTGGSVSTLTIQRTQQEDSAVYLCASSLEKLTNEKLFFGSGTQLSVL.

As concerns this clonotype: One junction end does not reproduce the germline sequence, and a read error may be involved. This chain connects TRBV5-1 to TRBJ2-1, with 9 positions matching TRBD1. This CDR3 spans 18 amino acids. Germline CDR1 is SGHRS and CDR2 is YFSETQ. The CDR3 nucleotides are TGCGTCAGCAGCCCTTATACCGGGACAGGGATCACCTACAATGAGCAGTTCTTC. Its translation: CVSSPYTGTGITYNEQFF.

This clonotype came up many times. The chain links TRBV2 to TRBJ2-4; TRBD2 is a possible D gene (6 bases). Between the trimmed V and J ends, which lost 6 bases and 0 bases, there was a span of 15 bases. Germline values: CDR1 SNHLY, CDR2 FYNNEI. This CDR3 has 16 residues. The CDR3 region is CASRGLSTLAKNIQYF. DNA of the CDR3: TGTGCCAGCAGGGGACTTTCCACACTAGCCAAAAACATTCAGTACTTC. The full variable domain, with the rest looked up from reference TRBV2 and TRBJ2-4, is EPEVTQTPSHQVTQMGQEVILRCVPISNHLYFYWYRQILGQKVEFLVSFYNNEISEKSEIFDDQFSVERPDGSNFTLKIRSTKLEDSAMYFCASRGLSTLAKNIQYFGAGTRLSVL.

The CDR3 coding sequence is TGTGCCAGTAGTCGGGACAGGGGGGGTCCCGGGGAGCTGTTTTTT. Protein: CASSRDRGGPGELFF. The chain carries TRBV19 and TRBJ2-2; 11 bases are a match to TRBD1. Germline assignment: CDR1 LNHDA and CDR2 SQIVND (reference sequence). The CDR3 runs to 15 residues. V lost 5 bases, J lost 6 bases, and 5 bases stayed unmatched.

The V gene is TRBV6-1, the J gene TRBJ2-1; 8 nucleotides line up with TRBD2. Germline V lookup: CDR1 MNHNS, CDR2 SASEGT. V shed 8 bases and J 3 bases; nucleotides not matched to a gene: 9. This CDR3 has 15 amino acids. The CDR3 spells CASGAGGVSYNEQFF. The DNA for the CDR3 is TGTGCCAGCGGGGCGGGAGGTGTAAGCTACAATGAGCAGTTCTTC.

This clonotype was counted at least ten times. The rearrangement links TRBV30 to TRBJ1-2; D may be TRBD1 (5 bases). Germline V lookup: CDR1 GTSNPN, CDR2 SVGIG (reference sequence). The germline V and J ends were trimmed by 5 bases and 8 bases, with 18 bases remaining between them. The CDR3 spans 13 residues. The CDR3, as DNA: TGTGCCTGGGAACACTTGGCAGGGAACGGCTACACCTTC. It codes for CAWEHLAGNGYTF.

This clonotype was found many times. The V gene is TRBV20-1, the J gene TRBJ1-2, with TRBD1 as a possible D gene (5 bases). Germline V gene sequence: CDR1 DFQATT, CDR2 SNEGSKA (reference sequence). There are 13 residues in the CDR3. This chain's CDR3 is CGGGPDTNYGYTF. In DNA, the CDR3 is TGCGGGGGGGGACCGGACACCAACTATGGCTACACCTTC.

V and J are TRBV27 and TRBJ2-1; no reliable D call. V shed 10 bases and J shed 4 bases, with 14 bases lying between them. The CDR3 has 13 amino acids. Germline assignment: CDR1 MNHEY and CDR2 SMNVEV (reference sequence). CDR3 sequence reads: CATNPLGYNEQFF. CDR3 nucleotide sequence: TGTGCCACCAACCCGTTAGGTTACAATGAGCAGTTCTTC.

The V and J genes are TRBV29-1 and TRBJ1-1; the D is unclear. Trimming pared 6 bases from V and 6 bases from J, leaving 23 bases between. Germline V gene sequence: CDR1 SQVTM, CDR2 ANQGSEA. This CDR3 is 15 amino acids long. CDR3 residues: CSVKEDLTKTSEAFF. Written as DNA, the CDR3 is TGCAGCGTCAAGGAGGACCTCACAAAGACCTCTGAAGCTTTCTTT.

This clonotype showed up many times. The CDR3 reads CASSLRLGYEQYF. The CDR3 DNA sequence: TGTGCCAGCAGTTTAAGGCTAGGGTACGAGCAGTACTTC. This sequence joins TRBV27 and TRBJ2-7; D not certain. The CDR3 spans 13 residues. Trimming removed 2 bases at V and 4 bases at J, with 9 bases between. Germline values: CDR1 MNHEY, CDR2 SMNVEV (reference sequence).

This clonotype was seen ten or more times. The rearrangement joins TRBV2 to TRBJ2-1; 9 nucleotides agree with TRBD1. V lost 8 bases and J lost 3; bases outside the gene matches: 2. The CDR3 totals 13 residues. Germline CDR1 and CDR2: SNHLY and FYNNEI. The CDR3 region is CASRDRVYNEQFF. DNA of the CDR3: TGTGCCAGCCGGGACAGGGTCTACAATGAGCAGTTCTTC. Looking up the rest from reference TRBV2 and TRBJ2-1 gives the full variable domain: EPEVTQTPSHQVTQMGQEVILRCVPISNHLYFYWYRQILGQKVEFLVSFYNNEISEKSEIFDDQFSVERPDGSNFTLKIRSTKLEDSAMYFCASRDRVYNEQFFGPGTRLTVL.

This clonotype has a count of ten or more. The CDR3 reads CASSLGGTGIHEQYF. The CDR3 nucleotides read TGTGCCAGCAGCTTAGGGGGGACAGGGATCCACGAGCAGTACTTC. The chain employs TRBV11-3 and TRBJ2-7, with 9 nucleotides matching TRBD1. Trimming took 1 base from V and 5 from J; bases not matched to a gene: 6. This CDR3 has 15 residues. CDR1 SGHNT and CDR2 YENEEA come from the germline V gene.

The CDR3 protein is CAWGGSPYEQYF. In DNA form, the CDR3 reads TGTGCCTGGGGGGGTTCCCCCTACGAGCAGTACTTC. The V call is TRBV30, the J call TRBJ2-7, with D perhaps TRBD1 or TRBD2 (5 bases each). The V gene lost 5 bases and the J gene lost 2 bases, with 10 bases spanning the gap. The CDR3 loop spans 12 amino acids. Per germline, CDR1 GTSNPN and CDR2 SVGIG (reference sequence).

To note about this clonotype: The junction does not match germline at one end; this may be a read error. CDR3 amino acids: CASSPKFRPQETRYF. The CDR3 region has the DNA TGTGCCAGCAGCCCCAAGTTCAGGCCACAAGAGACCCGGTACTTC. The chain couples TRBV7-9 to TRBJ2-5; D remains ambiguous. The CDR3 is 15 residues long. Germline loops: CDR1 SEHNR, CDR2 FQNEAQ (reference sequence).

This clonotype was recorded at least ten times. J is TRBJ2-1 and V is TRBV24-1, with D possibly TRBD1 on 5 matching bases. The ends were cut back, 4 bases at V and 6 bases at J, with 12 bases in the middle. Looked up from germline, CDR1 is KGHDR and CDR2 is SFDVKD. This CDR3 contains 14 residues. CDR3 region: CATSESRVGNEQFF. The DNA for the CDR3 is TGTGCCACCAGTGAATCCAGGGTTGGCAATGAGCAGTTCTTC.

In regard to this clonotype: The junction and the germline gene differ at one end; a read error may be behind it. V usage is TRBV5-1 and J usage is TRBJ2-2, with 7 bases identical to TRBD1. This CDR3 contains 15 residues. Germline-derived CDR1 and CDR2 are SGHRS and YFSETQ. CDR3 loop: CASSLQGWNTVELFF. Written as DNA, the CDR3 is TGCGCCAGCAGCTTACAGGGGTGGAACACCGTGGAGCTGTTTTTT.

This clonotype has at least ten counts. The chain carries TRBV7-9 and TRBJ2-7; D gene unclear. The V gene's germline CDR1 is SEHNR and CDR2 FQNEAQ (reference sequence). This CDR3 comprises 15 residues. V lost 2 bases and J lost 1, with 12 bases in between. Here the CDR3 reads CASSLWYGDSYEQYF. The CDR3, as DNA: TGTGCCAGCAGCTTATGGTACGGCGATTCCTACGAGCAGTACTTC. The full variable domain, in which reference TRBV7-9 and TRBJ2-7 provide the parts outside the CDR3, is DTGVSQNPRHKITKRGQNVTFRCDPISEHNRLYWYRQTLGQGPEFLTYFQNEAQLEKSRLLSDRFSAERPKGSFSTLEIQRTEQGDSAMYLCASSLWYGDSYEQYFGPGTRLTVT.

This clonotype showed up many times. The genes are TRBV12-3 or TRBV12-4 and TRBJ2-7; 10 bases fit TRBD1. The CDR3 is 15 amino acids. Trimming removed 6 bases from V and 0 bases from J; junction bases left unmatched: 5. The CDR3 region has the DNA TGTGCCAGCAGCTGGACAGGGGGAACCTCCTACGAGCAGTACTTC. Encoded protein: CASSWTGGTSYEQYF.

In regard to this clonotype: This likely reflects a read error, since a far larger clone is one base away. The genes are TRBV6-1 and TRBJ1-2; D may be TRBD1 (6 bases). This CDR3 comprises 14 residues. The germline V gene encodes CDR1 MNHNS and CDR2 SASEGT. The CDR3 coding sequence is TGTGCCAGCAGTGAGGACAGCGGAAACTATAGCTACACCTTC. This encodes CASSEDSGNYSYTF.

V gene TRBV6-1 combines with J gene TRBJ2-5, with D tentatively TRBD2 (6 bases). The CDR3 loop spans 15 amino acids. Germline V CDR1 and CDR2: MNHNS, SASEGT. With 2 bases removed from V and 5 bases from J, the gap between germline ends came to 15 bases. CDR3 nucleotides: TGTGCCAGCAGTGAATTGGGGGGAGAGGGGGAGACCCAGTACTTC. Its translation is CASSELGGEGETQYF.

This clonotype was counted many times. The CDR3 loop reads CASRVGDRMNTEAFF. As DNA, the CDR3 is TGTGCCAGCAGGGTAGGAGACAGAATGAACACTGAAGCTTTCTTT. The rearrangement links TRBV28 to TRBJ1-1; tentatively, D is TRBD1 (5 bases). The CDR3 contains 15 residues. CDR1 and CDR2 from the germline V gene are MDHEN and SYDVKM. V was shortened by 6 bases and J by 0 bases, with 14 bases between the two germline ends.

This clonotype was recorded a few times. The rearrangement links TRBV6-2 or TRBV6-3 to TRBJ2-7; D possibly uses TRBD1 or TRBD2 (6 bases each). The CDR3 length is 16 residues. Looked up from germline, CDR1 is MNHEY and CDR2 is SVGEGT. The germline V and J ends were trimmed by 6 bases and 1 base, with 19 bases remaining between them. CDR3 sequence: CASSRTMTGLSYEQYF. The CDR3, as DNA: TGTGCCAGCAGCCGAACGATGACAGGACTATCCTACGAGCAGTACTTC.

The rearrangement uses TRBV5-4 and TRBJ2-7; 7 positions agree with TRBD1. Germline-derived CDR1 and CDR2 are SGHNT and YYREEE (reference sequence). The CDR3 is 14 residues long. V was pared by 5 bases and J by 3 bases, with 8 bases of the junction left unmatched. CDR3 loop: CASRTRGQLYEQYF. The CDR3 DNA reads as TGTGCCAGCAGGACCAGGGGACAGCTCTACGAGCAGTACTTC. The complete variable domain, with remaining parts taken from reference TRBV5-4 and TRBJ2-7, reads ETGVTQSPTHLIKTRGQQVTLRCSSQSGHNTVSWYQQALGQGPQFIFQYYREEENGRGNFPPRFSGLQFPNYSSELNVNALELDDSALYLCASRTRGQLYEQYFGPGTRLTVT.